This T cell receptor beta chain was recovered during a study of memory CD4+ T cells and cytomegalovirus serostatus. Sequenced by immunoSEQ multiplex PCR; TCRdb stores in-frame clones only, minus some. Of 40,000 to 55,000 clones listed, just over 75% are singletons. Single viable CD3+CD4+CD8-CD45RO+ cells were sorted as the memory CD4+ T cells. Donors' CMV status reflects serum IgG against pp150, pp28, p38, p52. This clone was seen more than once but under ten times. Its specificity is not known. Findings of the study overall: CD4+ memory repertoires contained about 40% of the roughly 150 reported CMV TCRbeta sequences. Suggested: most of the CMV-linked TCR signature lies in CD4+ memory cells. Repertoires predicted CMV serostatus with median bootstrapped AUC of about 0.96.

This CDR3 region has 12 residues. The V end was cut by 3 bases, the J end by 2 bases, with 4 bases between. Per germline, CDR1 MRHNA and CDR2 SNTAGT. This TCR was sampled from an adult in good health and CMV-seronegative. Sequenced sample: memory CD4+ T cells from blood. The chain is built from TRBV6-4 and TRBJ1-2; D remains unclear. CDR3 residues: CASSDRNYGYTF. In nucleotides, the CDR3 is TGTGCCAGCAGTGATAGGAACTATGGCTACACCTTC.